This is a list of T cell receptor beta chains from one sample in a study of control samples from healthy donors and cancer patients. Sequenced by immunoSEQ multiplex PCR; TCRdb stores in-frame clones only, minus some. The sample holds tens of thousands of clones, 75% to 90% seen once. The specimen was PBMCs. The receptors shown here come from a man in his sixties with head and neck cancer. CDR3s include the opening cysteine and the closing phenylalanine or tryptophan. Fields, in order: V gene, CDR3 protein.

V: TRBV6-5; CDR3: CASTSGGDPYNEQFF
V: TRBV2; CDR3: CASSEWGESSYNSPLHF
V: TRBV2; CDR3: CASSENRGLNQPQHF
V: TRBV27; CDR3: CASASTPSYEQYF
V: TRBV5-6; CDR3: CASSLAGSGNEQFF
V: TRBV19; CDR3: CATAGLRGEKLFF
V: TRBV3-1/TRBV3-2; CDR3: CASSHVGQGVYGYTF
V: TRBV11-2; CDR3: CASSLRGRSSYNEQFF
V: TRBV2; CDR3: CASMSIWEAFF
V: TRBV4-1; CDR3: CASSPLDPMVQFF
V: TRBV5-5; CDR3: CASIRGASNTEAFF
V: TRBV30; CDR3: CAWSGLESGTPYEQYF
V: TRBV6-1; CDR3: CASSEGGTRGYGQYF
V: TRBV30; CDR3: CAWSRQGEVTPLHF
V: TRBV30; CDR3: CAWNPGGTDTQYF
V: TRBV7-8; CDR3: CASSPRTSGSSQYF
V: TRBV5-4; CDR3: CASSFTWRNEQFF
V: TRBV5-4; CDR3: CASSDRAGVGANVLTF
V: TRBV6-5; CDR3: CASSYRYEAFF
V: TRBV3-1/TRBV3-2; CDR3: CASSQVSGAEAFF
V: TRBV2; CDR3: CASRDGRAYNEQFF
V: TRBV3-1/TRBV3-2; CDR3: CASSRGGAYGYTF
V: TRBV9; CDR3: CASSGGTGGPGELFF
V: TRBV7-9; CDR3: CASSSLTGGSYNEQFF
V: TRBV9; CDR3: CASSVGVTQGAQGEQYF
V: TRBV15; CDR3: CATSRDLSGPQHF
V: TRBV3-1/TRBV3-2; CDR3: CASRLTAANYGYTF
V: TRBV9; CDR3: CASSVARQGGSGELFF
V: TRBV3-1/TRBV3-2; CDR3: CASSQVVGTFNYGYTF
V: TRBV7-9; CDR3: CASSLGLAGNNEQFF
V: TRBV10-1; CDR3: CASSDQNRVAGELFF
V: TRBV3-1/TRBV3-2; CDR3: CASSQGQGFTEAFF
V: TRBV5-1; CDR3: CASSIGRESGELFF